The text below deals with one T cell receptor beta chain. This record belongs to a study of radiation and T cells in renal cell carcinoma. Treatment given: 15 Gy SBRT to primary tumor, nephrectomy 4 weeks later. V trimming: 6 bases; J trimming: 5 bases; junction bases outside the gene matches: 10. This CDR3 has 15 residues. Germline CDR1 and CDR2: MNHEY and SMNVEV (reference sequence). Data came from immunoSEQ multiplex PCR; TCRdb stores just in-frame clones and leaves some out. The table includes 16,000 or so clones, roughly 50% detected once. The sequences come from tumor tissue, collected from a patient whose treatment included radiotherapy and nephrectomy. The chain recombines TRBV27 with TRBJ2-5, with TRBD1 matching over 9 bases. The TCR sequence derives from a woman aged 55 to 70 with renal cell carcinoma. The CDR3 sequence: CASSSLGTGSETQYF. The DNA of the CDR3 is TGTGCCAGCAGCAGTTTAGGGACAGGGTCGGAGACCCAGTACTTC.